This T cell receptor beta chain was observed in a study of T cell clusters in autoimmune cytopenias (dated by TCRdb to the late 2010s). About the study as a whole: A median TRB sequencing depth of roughly 52,000 reads per sample was reached, and a median of approximately 2,400 distinct TRB clonotypes per sample was obtained. The study aimed to test whether autoimmune cytopenia patients carry a disease-specific immune repertoire signature usable as a blood-based biomarker. Peripheral blood TRB and IGH repertoires were sequenced in autoimmune cytopenia patients at active disease and during treatment follow-up, alongside healthy, CLL and autoimmune hepatitis controls. Points the paper makes about the study in general: In the comparison of secondary cytopenia with CLL, the cluster-lack signature was not observed, apparently because the dominant lymphoma-associated repertoire masked the signature. The T cell clusters were defined in silico only, and their functional role remained to be validated experimentally. Healthy donors had almost three times as many exclusive TRB clusters as active autoimmune hepatitis patients, a finding consistent with an autoimmunity-wide signature. The GLIPH analysis suggested a lack of physiological T cell clusters in primary autoimmune cytopenia patients, since some 50 clusters were exclusive to healthy donors whereas 15 to 20 were exclusive to patients. TRB repertoire shifts, with less even repertoires observed in secondary cytopenia and CLL, were mostly attributed to lymphoma bias rather than autoimmunity.

Per sample, approximately 230 ng of peripheral blood genomic DNA, approximately 41,000 genome equivalents, was used for TRB amplification. TRB rearrangements were amplified by multiplex PCR using a touch-down protocol with TRB-A and TRB-B primer pools mixed in one tube. Illumina adapters and sample indices were attached to the amplicons through two consecutive PCR reactions using Phusion HS II polymerase. After gel purification with the NucleoSpin Gel and PCR Clean-up kit, the amplicons were quantified by Qubit and checked for quality on an Agilent 2100 Bioanalyzer. Libraries were sequenced on an Illumina MiSeq using 600-cycle, single-indexed, paired-end runs. Processing in the source paper ran as follows. MiXCR version 2.1.12, together with the default MiXCR reference library, was used to align and assemble the TRB reads. A clone was defined by each unique CDR3 nucleotide sequence, and the analysis included only productive sequences supported by at least two reads. To assess repertoire diversity, an R script computed alpha-parameterized diversity profiles (alpha 0 to 5), which included the Shannon (alpha 1) and Simpson (alpha 2) indices. The tcR package was used to compute combinatorial TRB VJ usage, and cohorts were compared on this usage by principal component analysis with ade4. TCRbeta CDR3s were clustered with GLIPH on cohort pairs matched by age and read depth, and cluster frequencies were compared by Wilcoxon test. Following TCRdb reprocessing, every CDR3 protein sequence forms one entry, and DNA is not provided. These V and J calls are TCRdb output, not the study's own analysis. This sample's table carries approximately 8,000 distinct CDR3 sequences. The ten largest clones represent roughly 31% of the sample.

Turning to this clonotype: Which antigen it targets is not known.

This same sample was also part of a study on T cell repertoires in aging, cancer and after chemotherapy. The second study reports: Six donor age groups were covered, ranging from 30 or younger up to 70 or older, and each group contained at least three individuals. In the hematological group, the paired samples taken before and after chemotherapy came from chronic lymphocytic leukemia patients given fludarabine- or bendamustine-based regimens. Roughly 8.8 million TCR reads were contained in the full dataset. Significantly lower blood TCR diversity and higher clonality were observed in untreated patients with hematological or solid cancers than in age-matched healthy donors. In healthy donors, the drop in TCR diversity with age came mainly from a loss of richness, whereas in cancer patients a loss of evenness also played a part. An increase in median generation probability over the chemotherapy interval was observed in both cancer cohorts, suggesting that the repertoire was reconstituted through rebound thymic output. According to the authors, the repertoire data do not permit conclusions about immunological memory after chemotherapy. Lymphoid organ infiltration was present in hematological cancer patients, and this infiltration may itself impair thymic emigration or peripheral T cell expansion. To examine immunoaging and T cell reconstitution after chemotherapy, the study profiled TCR beta repertoires in peripheral blood from healthy donors and cancer patients. Alongside some 100 healthy donors serving as a reference group, the cohort included 218 cancer patients, of whom some 94 had hematological cancers and fewer than 140 had solid cancers. TRB sequences were processed with MiXCR versions 2.12 and 3.0.5. The repertoire metrics were Shannon diversity, evenness, clonality (defined as one minus evenness), and alpha-parameterized diversity profiles covering alpha 0 to 5. The IGoR algorithm was used to calculate generation probabilities for clones in the paired samples taken before and after chemotherapy.

This TCR derives from a human donor with an autoimmune cytopenia or autoimmune hepatitis (not recorded which). Sequencing was performed on peripheral blood.

CDR3 region: CASNPSGGQGEQFF. Recombination linked TRBV7-9 to TRBJ2-1; TCRdb indicates TRBD2, and absent DNA this call remains unverified. The CDR3 starts with the cysteine, ends with the phenylalanine, and has 14 residues. This entry has no DNA. The germline V gene (reference sequence) supplies CDR1 SEHNR and CDR2 FQNEAQ.